Listed here are 15 T cell receptor beta chains from one sample, sequenced in a study of human T cells and chemical hapten exposure. TCRdb used MiXCR to reprocess the RACE reads, holding one entry per CDR3 protein. Altogether more than 70,000 distinct CDR3 sequences are present, about 8.7% being singletons, with the ten largest covering around 3%. The time point denotes: healthy volunteer bleed at 2 weeks. Unfractionated whole blood yielded total RNA. Sequences were obtained from whole blood. Source of these receptors: a female donor in good health. Some clones in this sample may be carry-over from other donors' samples.

This clonotype was counted a few times. CDR3 DNA sequence: TGTGCCAGCAGCAATGGGACGGAAGACTACAATGAGCAGTTCTTC. Translated: CASSNGTEDYNEQFF. The V call is TRBV21-1, the J call TRBJ2-1; TRBD1, as called in the table, went unchecked against the DNA. TRBV21-1 is a known pseudogene. This CDR3 has 15 residues.

This clonotype was seen repeatedly, ten times or more. This chain connects TRBV6-1 to TRBJ1-1; 8 nucleotides line up with TRBD1. The CDR3 spans 14 residues. Trimming at V came to 2 bases and at J to 9 bases, leaving 8 bases not matched to a gene. Per the germline V gene, CDR1 is MNHNS and CDR2 is SASEGT. For the CDR3, the DNA is TGTGCCAGCAGTGAAAGGGGGACAGGAGATAAAGCTTTCTTT. This sequence encodes CASSERGTGDKAFF.

This clonotype turned up a few times. This chain connects TRBV29-1 to TRBJ2-7; TRBD1 matches at 8 bases. The junction had 12 bases not matched to a gene; V was cut back by 2 bases and J by 3 bases. The germline V gene encodes CDR1 SQVTM and CDR2 ANQGSEA. The CDR3 is 16 amino acids. CDR3 sequence: CSVERDAGGGSYEQYF. CDR3 bases: TGCAGCGTTGAAAGGGATGCAGGGGGCGGCAGCTACGAGCAGTACTTC.

The J gene is TRBJ1-2, the V gene TRBV4-1, with D unresolved. The CDR3 totals 14 residues. Germline values: CDR1 MGHRA, CDR2 YSYEKL. Trimming pared 5 bases from V and 1 base from J, leaving 11 bases between. CDR3 in DNA: TGCGCCAGCAGCTTGAATCACGGTAACTATGGCTACACCTTC. This translates into CASSLNHGNYGYTF.

The chain uses TRBV20-1 and TRBJ2-3, with TRBD1 matching over 10 bases. The CDR3 is 14 amino acids. J lost 5 bases, V lost 4 bases, and 6 bases had no gene match. CDR1 and CDR2 from the germline V gene are DFQATT and SNEGSKA (reference sequence). The CDR3 coding sequence is TGCAGTGCTATAGACAGGGGGCTCGAAGATACGCAGTATTTT. Encoded protein: CSAIDRGLEDTQYF.

Many counts were recorded for this clonotype. The rearrangement uses TRBV5-6 and TRBJ1-1; D is uncertain. Germline CDR1 reads SGHDT; CDR2 reads YYEEEE. The CDR3 runs 14 residues. V lost 4 bases to trimming and J lost 5 bases, with 15 bases between them. In DNA, the CDR3 is TGTGCCAGCAGCATGGTCGGGGAGAGGACTGAAGCTTTCTTT. Protein sequence: CASSMVGERTEAFF.

V is TRBV2 and J is TRBJ2-1; the match to TRBD2 covers 9 bases. Germline CDR1 and CDR2: SNHLY and FYNNEI. This CDR3 is 15 amino acids long. V trimming: 9 bases; J trimming: 0 bases; junction bases outside the gene matches: 6. The CDR3 nucleotides are TGTGCCAGTCAGCGGGAGGCGAGCTCCTACAATGAGCAGTTCTTC. Its translation: CASQREASSYNEQFF.

The rearrangement links TRBV12-3 or TRBV12-4 to TRBJ1-1; TRBD1 matches 7 bases. This CDR3 comprises 14 residues. V dropped 1 base and J dropped 9; count of bases not matched to a gene: 8. The CDR3 DNA follows: TGTGCCAGCAGTTTAGGAGACAGGGTGGAGAAAGCTTTCTTT. Translation: CASSLGDRVEKAFF.

This clonotype came up many times. J is TRBJ1-5 and V is TRBV20-1; 9 bases are shared with TRBD1. V was clipped by 2 bases and J by 6 bases; unmatched bases: 8. The CDR3 sequence is 15 residues long. Germline lookup yields CDR1 DFQATT and CDR2 SNEGSKA (reference sequence). CDR3 protein: CSARTPGTGSQPQHF. The CDR3 DNA sequence: TGCAGTGCTAGAACTCCCGGGACAGGGAGTCAGCCCCAGCATTTT.

The gene calls are TRBV25-1 and TRBJ2-2; the D gene is possibly TRBD2 (6 bases). Germline V gene sequence: CDR1 MGHDK, CDR2 SYGVNS. V shed 4 bases and J shed 4 bases, with 10 bases lying between them. The CDR3 contains 14 residues. CDR3 sequence reads: CASSGRGSTGELFF. CDR3 nucleotides: TGTGCCAGCAGTGGGCGGGGAAGCACCGGGGAGCTGTTTTTT.

The chain employs TRBV18 and TRBJ1-1; TRBD1 might be the D (6 bases). The ends were cut back, 3 bases at V and 7 bases at J, with 12 bases in the middle. Germline V gene lookup returns CDR1 KGHSH and CDR2 LQKENI. This CDR3 is built from 13 residues. This chain's CDR3 is CASSPSDSREAFF. The CDR3 DNA is TGTGCCAGCTCACCGTCGGACAGCCGTGAAGCTTTCTTT.

This clonotype was seen ten or more times. The rearrangement links TRBV7-9 to TRBJ2-7; 7 bases agree with TRBD2. The CDR3 contains 16 residues. Trimming at V came to 1 base and at J to 0 bases, leaving 6 bases not matched to a gene. Germline V CDR1 and CDR2: SEHNR, FQNEAQ (reference sequence). The CDR3 loop reads CASSLGASGSSYEQYF. CDR3 nucleotide sequence: TGTGCCAGCAGCTTAGGAGCTAGCGGTAGCTCCTACGAGCAGTACTTC.

In DNA, the CDR3 is TGTGCCAGCAGCCAAGGCGTCCACAGGGTAGGAGAGACCCAGTACTTC. The encoded protein is CASSQGVHRVGETQYF. This chain links TRBV14 with TRBJ2-5, with a tentative D call TRBD1 (6 bases). Trimming removed 1 base at V and 4 bases at J, with 16 bases between. CDR1 and CDR2 from the germline V gene are SGHDN and FVKESK. This CDR3 contains 16 residues. Supplemented by reference TRBV14 and TRBJ2-5, the full variable domain reads EAGVTQFPSHSVIEKGQTVTLRCDPISGHDNLYWYRRVMGKEIKFLLHFVKESKQDESGMPNNRFLAERTGGTYSTLKVQPAELEDSGVYFCASSQGVHRVGETQYFGPGTRLLVL.

There are a few counts of this clonotype. This chain uses TRBV5-1 with TRBJ2-7, with 8 bases aligning to TRBD1. This CDR3 region has 15 residues. Germline V gene sequence: CDR1 SGHRS, CDR2 YFSETQ. The ends lost 1 base at V and 2 bases at J; junction bases unmatched: 5. For the CDR3, the DNA is TGCGCCAGCAGCTTGCGGACAGGGACCCCCTACGAGCAGTACTTC. It specifies CASSLRTGTPYEQYF.

This chain connects TRBV28 to TRBJ1-1; D uncertain. Germline V CDR1 and CDR2: MDHEN, SYDVKM. This CDR3 region has 13 residues. V was trimmed by 4 bases and J by 4 bases, leaving 10 bases between them. CDR3 sequence (DNA): TGTGCCAGCAGTTGGGGTTCTGTCACTGAAGCTTTCTTT. Amino acid sequence: CASSWGSVTEAFF.